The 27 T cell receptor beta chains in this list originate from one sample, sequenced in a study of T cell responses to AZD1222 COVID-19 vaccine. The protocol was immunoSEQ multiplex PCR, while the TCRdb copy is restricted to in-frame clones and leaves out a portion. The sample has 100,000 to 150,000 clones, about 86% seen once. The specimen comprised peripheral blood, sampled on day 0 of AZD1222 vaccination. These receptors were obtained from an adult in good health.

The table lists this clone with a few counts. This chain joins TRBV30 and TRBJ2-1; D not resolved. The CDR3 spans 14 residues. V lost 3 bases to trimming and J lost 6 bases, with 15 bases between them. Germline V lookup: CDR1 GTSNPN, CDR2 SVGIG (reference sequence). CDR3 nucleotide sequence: TGTGCCTGGAGGGGTCTTGACCACCTCAATGAGCAGTTCTTC. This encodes CAWRGLDHLNEQFF.

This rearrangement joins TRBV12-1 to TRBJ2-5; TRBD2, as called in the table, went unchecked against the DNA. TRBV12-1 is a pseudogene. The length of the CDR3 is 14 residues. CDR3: CASSPGTSHETQYF. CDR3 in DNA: TGTGCCAGCAGCCCGGGGACTAGCCATGAGACCCAGTACTTC.

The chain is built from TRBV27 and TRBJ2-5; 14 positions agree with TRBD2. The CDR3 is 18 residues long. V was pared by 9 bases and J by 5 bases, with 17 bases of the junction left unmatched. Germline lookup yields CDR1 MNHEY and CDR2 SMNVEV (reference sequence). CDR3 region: CASGGKKTSGRAWETQYF. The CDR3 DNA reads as TGTGCCAGTGGGGGCAAGAAGACTAGCGGGAGGGCCTGGGAGACCCAGTACTTC.

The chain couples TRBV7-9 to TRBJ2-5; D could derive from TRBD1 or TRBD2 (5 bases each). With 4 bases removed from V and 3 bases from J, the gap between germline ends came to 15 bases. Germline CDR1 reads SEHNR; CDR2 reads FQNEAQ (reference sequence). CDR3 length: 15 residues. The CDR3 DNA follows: TGTGCCAGCAGCTCCCAAGGGGAGAGGGAAGAGACCCAGTACTTC. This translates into CASSSQGEREETQYF.

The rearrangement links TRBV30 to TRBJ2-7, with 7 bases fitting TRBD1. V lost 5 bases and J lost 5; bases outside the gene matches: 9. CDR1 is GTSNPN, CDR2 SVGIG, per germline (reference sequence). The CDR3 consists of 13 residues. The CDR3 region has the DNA TGTGCCTGGGGAGGACAGGTTCGCGACGAGCAGTACTTC. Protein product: CAWGGQVRDEQYF.

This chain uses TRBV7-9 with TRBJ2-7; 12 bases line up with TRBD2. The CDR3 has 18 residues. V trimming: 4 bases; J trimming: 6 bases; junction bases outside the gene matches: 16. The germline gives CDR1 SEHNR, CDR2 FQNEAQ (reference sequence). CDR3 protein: CASSSGTSGPPELFEQYF. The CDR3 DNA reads TGTGCCAGCAGCTCGGGGACTAGCGGGCCTCCCGAACTTTTCGAGCAGTACTTC.

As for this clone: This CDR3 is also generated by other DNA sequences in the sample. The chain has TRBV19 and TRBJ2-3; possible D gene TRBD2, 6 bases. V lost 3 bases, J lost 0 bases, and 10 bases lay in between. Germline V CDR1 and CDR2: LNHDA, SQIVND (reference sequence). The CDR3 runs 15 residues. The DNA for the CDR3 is TGTGCCAGTAGTATTTCCGGGGGTAGCACAGATACGCAGTATTTT. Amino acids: CASSISGGSTDTQYF.

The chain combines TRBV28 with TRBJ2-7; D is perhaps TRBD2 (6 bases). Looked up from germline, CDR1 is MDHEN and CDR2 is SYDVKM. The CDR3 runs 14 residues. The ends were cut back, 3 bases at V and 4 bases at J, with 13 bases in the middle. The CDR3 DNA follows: TGTGCCAGCAGTTTTCAAGCGGGTGGGTACGAGCAGTACTTC. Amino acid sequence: CASSFQAGGYEQYF.

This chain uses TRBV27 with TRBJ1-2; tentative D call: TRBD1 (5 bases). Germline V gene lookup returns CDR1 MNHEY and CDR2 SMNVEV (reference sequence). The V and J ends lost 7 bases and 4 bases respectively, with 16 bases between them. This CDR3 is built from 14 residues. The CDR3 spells CASMNLRGTYGYTF. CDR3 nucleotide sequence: TGTGCCAGCATGAACTTACGGGGGACCTATGGCTACACCTTC.

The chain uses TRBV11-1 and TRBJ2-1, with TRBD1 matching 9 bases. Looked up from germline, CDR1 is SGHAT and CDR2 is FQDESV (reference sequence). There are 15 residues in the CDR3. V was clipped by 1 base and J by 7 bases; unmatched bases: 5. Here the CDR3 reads CASSLGTGVGNEQFF. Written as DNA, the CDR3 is TGTGCCAGCAGCTTAGGGACAGGGGTTGGGAATGAGCAGTTCTTC.

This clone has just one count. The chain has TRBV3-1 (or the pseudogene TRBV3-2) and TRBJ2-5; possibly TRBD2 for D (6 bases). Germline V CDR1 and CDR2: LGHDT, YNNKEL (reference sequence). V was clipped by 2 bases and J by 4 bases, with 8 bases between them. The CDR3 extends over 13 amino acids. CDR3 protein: CASSQSGGETQYF. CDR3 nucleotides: TGTGCCAGCAGCCAATCCGGGGGAGAGACCCAGTACTTC.

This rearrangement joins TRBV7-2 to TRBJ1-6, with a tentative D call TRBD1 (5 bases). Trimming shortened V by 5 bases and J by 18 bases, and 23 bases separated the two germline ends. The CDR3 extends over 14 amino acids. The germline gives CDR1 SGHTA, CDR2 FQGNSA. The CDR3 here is CASSQGWAEATHHF. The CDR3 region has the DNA TGTGCCAGCAGCCAGGGATGGGCAGAGGCAACCCACCACTTT.

CDR3 amino acids: CASRRPGTSAANTGELFF. The CDR3 DNA follows: TGTGCCAGCAGGCGACCCGGGACTAGCGCCGCGAACACCGGGGAGCTGTTTTTT. This rearrangement joins TRBV28 to TRBJ2-2; 10 nucleotides agree with TRBD2. The J segment lost 0 bases and the V segment lost 6 bases, leaving 10 bases of the junction unmatched. Germline V gene data show CDR1 as MDHEN and CDR2 as SYDVKM. The CDR3 has 18 amino acids.

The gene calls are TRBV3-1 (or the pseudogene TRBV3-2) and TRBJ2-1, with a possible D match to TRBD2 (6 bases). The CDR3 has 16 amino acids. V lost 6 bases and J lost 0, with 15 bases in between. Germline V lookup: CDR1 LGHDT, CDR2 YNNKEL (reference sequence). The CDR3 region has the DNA TGTGCCAGCAGGGGAGCTAGCGAATTCTCCTACAATGAGCAGTTCTTC. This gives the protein CASRGASEFSYNEQFF.

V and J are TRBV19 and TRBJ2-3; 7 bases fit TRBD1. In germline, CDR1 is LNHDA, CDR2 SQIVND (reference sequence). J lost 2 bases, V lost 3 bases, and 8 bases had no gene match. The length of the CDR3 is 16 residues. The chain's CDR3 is CASSISDRATTDTQYF. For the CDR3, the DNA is TGTGCCAGTAGTATTTCCGACAGGGCCACCACAGATACGCAGTATTTT.

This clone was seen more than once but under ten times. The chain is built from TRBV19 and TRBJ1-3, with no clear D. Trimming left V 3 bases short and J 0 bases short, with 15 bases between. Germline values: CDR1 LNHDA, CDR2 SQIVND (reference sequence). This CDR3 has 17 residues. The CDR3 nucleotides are TGTGCCAGTAGTATTTCGAGACATAGCTACTCTGGAAACACCATATATTTT. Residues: CASSISRHSYSGNTIYF.

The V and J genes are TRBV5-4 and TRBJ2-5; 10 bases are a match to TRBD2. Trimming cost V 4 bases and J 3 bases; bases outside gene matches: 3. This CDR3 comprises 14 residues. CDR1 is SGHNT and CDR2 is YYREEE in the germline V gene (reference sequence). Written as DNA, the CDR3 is TGTGCCAGCAGCCACACTAGCGGGGAAGAGACCCAGTACTTC. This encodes CASSHTSGEETQYF.

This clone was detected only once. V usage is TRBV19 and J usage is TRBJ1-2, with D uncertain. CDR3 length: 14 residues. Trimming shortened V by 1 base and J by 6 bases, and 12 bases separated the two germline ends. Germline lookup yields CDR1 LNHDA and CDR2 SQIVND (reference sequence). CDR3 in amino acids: CASSIAPARHGYTF. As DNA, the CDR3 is TGTGCCAGTAGTATAGCCCCGGCCCGGCATGGCTACACCTTC.

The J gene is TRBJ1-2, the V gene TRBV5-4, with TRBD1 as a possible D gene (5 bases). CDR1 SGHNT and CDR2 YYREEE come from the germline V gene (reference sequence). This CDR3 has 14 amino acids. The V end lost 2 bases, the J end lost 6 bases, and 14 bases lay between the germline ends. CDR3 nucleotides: TGTGCCAGCAGCTTTATGTTCCAGGGTGATGGCTACACCTTC. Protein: CASSFMFQGDGYTF.

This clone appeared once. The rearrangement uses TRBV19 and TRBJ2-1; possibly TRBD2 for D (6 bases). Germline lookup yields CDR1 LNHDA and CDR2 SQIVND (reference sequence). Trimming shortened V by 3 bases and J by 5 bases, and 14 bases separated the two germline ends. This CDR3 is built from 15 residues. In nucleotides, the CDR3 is TGTGCCAGTAGTATTTCGGGCGGGAAACACAATGAGCAGTTCTTC. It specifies CASSISGGKHNEQFF.

The CDR3 protein is CASPSGRHEQYF. CDR3 in DNA: TGTGCCAGCCCAAGCGGGCGCCACGAGCAGTACTTC. V gene TRBV6-4 combines with J gene TRBJ2-7; D might be TRBD2 (6 bases). This CDR3 has 12 amino acids. V dropped 8 bases and J dropped 5 bases, with 13 bases sitting between them. The germline CDR1 and CDR2 sequences are MRHNA and SNTAGT.

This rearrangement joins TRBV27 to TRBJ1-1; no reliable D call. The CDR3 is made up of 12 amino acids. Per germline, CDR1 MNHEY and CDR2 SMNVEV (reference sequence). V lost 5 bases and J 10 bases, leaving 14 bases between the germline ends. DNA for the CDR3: TGTGCCAGCAGTCTTAGGCGGGGTAGAGCTTTCTTT. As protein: CASSLRRGRAFF.

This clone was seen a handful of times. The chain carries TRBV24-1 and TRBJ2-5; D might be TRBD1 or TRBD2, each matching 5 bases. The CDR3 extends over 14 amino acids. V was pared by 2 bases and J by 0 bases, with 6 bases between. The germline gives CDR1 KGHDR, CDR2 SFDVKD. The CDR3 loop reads CATSDWGYQETQYF. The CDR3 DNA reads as TGTGCCACCAGTGATTGGGGGTACCAAGAGACCCAGTACTTC.

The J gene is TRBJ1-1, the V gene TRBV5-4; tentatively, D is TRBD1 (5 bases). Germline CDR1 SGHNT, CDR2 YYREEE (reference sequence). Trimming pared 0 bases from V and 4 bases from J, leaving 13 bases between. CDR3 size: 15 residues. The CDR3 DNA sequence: TGTGCCAGCAGCTTGGGTGGGGGTAGGAGCACTGAAGCTTTCTTT. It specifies CASSLGGGRSTEAFF.

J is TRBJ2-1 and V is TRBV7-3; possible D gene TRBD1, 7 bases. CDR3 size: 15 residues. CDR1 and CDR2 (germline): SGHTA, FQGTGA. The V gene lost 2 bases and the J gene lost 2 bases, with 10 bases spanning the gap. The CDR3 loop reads CASSLQGGTYNEQFF. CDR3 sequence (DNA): TGTGCCAGCAGCTTACAGGGGGGAACCTACAATGAGCAGTTCTTC.

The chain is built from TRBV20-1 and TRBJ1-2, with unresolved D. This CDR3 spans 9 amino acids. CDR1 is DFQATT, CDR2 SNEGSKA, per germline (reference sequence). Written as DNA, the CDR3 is TGCGGTGGGAACAGTGGCTACACCTTC. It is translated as CGGNSGYTF.

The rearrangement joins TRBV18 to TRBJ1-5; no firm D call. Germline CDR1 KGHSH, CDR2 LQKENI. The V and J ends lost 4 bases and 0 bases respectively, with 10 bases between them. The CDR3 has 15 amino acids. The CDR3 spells CASSRSTGSNQPQHF. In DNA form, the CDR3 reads TGTGCCAGCTCACGGAGTACGGGTAGCAATCAGCCCCAGCATTTT.